Sequencing of this TCR beta chain was carried out in a study of T cell responses to AZD1222 COVID-19 vaccine. About the research overall: Second-dose intervals of approximately 4 or approximately 12 weeks were pooled. Study-wide findings and caveats: Spike-specific TCR breadth and depth rose after two AZD1222 doses. Clonal diversity was possibly underestimated, and the donors were mostly white British, with more females.

Notes on this clone: Its antigen is not identified.

This table comes from immunoSEQ multiplex PCR, and its TCRdb copy is limited to in-frame clones, with some not included. Altogether 150,000 or so clones are present, about 90% being singletons, with the ten largest covering more than 5.5%. Trimming took off 2 bases at V and 4 bases at J, with 15 bases between the two ends. Germline values: CDR1 GTSNPN, CDR2 SVGIG (reference sequence). The CDR3 runs 15 residues. The chain carries TRBV30 and TRBJ1-5, with a weak D call TRBD1 (5 bases). The sequencing here drew on peripheral blood, taken on day 0 of AZD1222 vaccination. This receptor was identified in an adult in good health. CDR3 sequence reads: CAWSPPGLFNQPQHF. CDR3 nucleotide sequence: TGTGCCTGGAGTCCCCCGGGACTTTTTAATCAGCCCCAGCATTTT. Full variable domain (missing parts from reference TRBV30 and TRBJ1-5): SQTIHQWPATLVQPVGSPLSLECTVEGTSNPNLYWYRQAAGRGLQLLFYSVGIGQISSEVPQNLSASRPQDRQFILSSKKLLLSDSGFYLCAWSPPGLFNQPQHFGDGTRLSIL.